Listed here are 28 T cell receptor beta chains from one sample, sequenced in a study of early T cells in non-severe SARS-CoV-2 infection. TCRdb reprocessed the 5' RACE reads via MiXCR and lists one record per CDR3 protein. The sample lists fewer than 35,000 distinct CDR3 sequences, approximately 6% occurring once. Material for sequencing was whole blood. Receptors were obtained from an adult who was a healthcare worker with PCR-confirmed SARS-CoV-2 infection or an uninfected control (not recorded which).

The rearrangement joins TRBV12-3 or TRBV12-4 to TRBJ2-7, with TRBD2 as a possible D gene (6 bases). CDR3 length: 15 residues. V lost 6 bases and J 3 bases, leaving 18 bases between the germline ends. The CDR3 nucleotides read TGTGCCAGCAGCGACAACGGGGGTACAAGCTACGAGCAGTACTTC. It is translated as CASSDNGGTSYEQYF.

This clonotype was counted ten times or more. The rearrangement links TRBV6-6 to TRBJ2-2; D is possibly TRBD2 (6 bases). Germline CDR1 MNHNY, CDR2 SVGAGI (reference sequence). The V and J ends lost 7 bases and 6 bases respectively, with 21 bases between them. This CDR3 has 16 residues. As DNA, the CDR3 is TGTGCCAGCACTTTTGCCGGGACTCCGACTCCCGGGGAGCTGTTTTTT. Protein: CASTFAGTPTPGELFF.

This clonotype was seen at least ten times. The rearrangement uses TRBV25-1 and TRBJ2-1; D gene unclear. The germline gives CDR1 MGHDK, CDR2 SYGVNS. The CDR3 totals 16 residues. V was cut by 3 bases and J by 4 bases, with 16 bases left in between. The CDR3 loop is CASSDGYLRQYNEQFF. The CDR3 DNA reads TGTGCCAGCAGTGACGGTTACCTCAGGCAGTACAATGAGCAGTTCTTC.

The chain recombines TRBV4-1 with TRBJ2-7, with D perhaps TRBD1 (5 bases). This CDR3 spans 15 amino acids. The V end was cut by 4 bases, the J end by 0 bases, with 13 bases between. CDR1 is MGHRA, CDR2 YSYEKL, per germline. The CDR3 loop reads CASSPLRTSSYEQYF. The CDR3 region has the DNA TGCGCCAGCAGCCCACTTCGGACAAGCTCCTACGAGCAGTACTTC.

The table lists this clonotype with a few counts. This chain links TRBV19 with TRBJ2-2, with 7 bases aligning to TRBD1. Germline lookup yields CDR1 LNHDA and CDR2 SQIVND (reference sequence). The trim removed 8 bases at V and 1 base at J, leaving 7 bases unmatched. The length of the CDR3 is 15 residues. CDR3 loop: CASYRDSKNTGELFF. In DNA form, the CDR3 reads TGTGCCAGTTATCGGGACAGTAAGAACACCGGGGAGCTGTTTTTT.

This clonotype was counted at least ten times. This chain links TRBV5-6 with TRBJ1-3, with D possibly being TRBD1 (6 bases). Germline V gives CDR1 SGHDT, CDR2 YYEEEE. The V end lost 3 bases, the J end lost 0 bases, and 10 bases lay between the germline ends. The CDR3 consists of 15 residues. CDR3: CASSSGQTSGNTIYF. The CDR3 DNA reads TGTGCCAGCAGCTCCGGACAGACCTCTGGAAACACCATATATTTT.

The chain couples TRBV3-1 to TRBJ1-3; TRBD1 might be the D (5 bases). The CDR3 length is 16 residues. The germline V gene has CDR1 LGHDT and CDR2 YNNKEL (reference sequence). The V gene lost 3 bases and the J gene lost 0 bases, with 12 bases spanning the gap. This CDR3 is CASSHTQTASGNTIYF. In nucleotides, the CDR3 is TGTGCCAGCAGCCACACTCAGACAGCCTCTGGAAACACCATATATTTT.

With regard to this clonotype: A read error may explain this, as a much larger clone is one base away. The chain combines TRBV11-2 with TRBJ2-7; 10 nucleotides match TRBD1. Germline V CDR1 and CDR2: SGHAT, FQNNGV. This CDR3 comprises 15 residues. The CDR3 nucleotides read TGTGTCAGCAGCTTAGGGCGGGACAGGGGTTTCGAGCAGTACTTC. As protein: CVSSLGRDRGFEQYF. Full variable domain (rest looked up from reference TRBV11-2 and TRBJ2-7): EAGVAQSPRYKIIEKRQSVAFWCNPISGHATLYWYQQILGQGPKLLIQFQNNGVVDDSQLPKDRFSAERLKGVDSTLKIQPAKLEDSAVYLCVSSLGRDRGFEQYFGPGTRLTVT.

This clonotype has more than one count but fewer than ten. This chain joins TRBV28 and TRBJ2-7, with 11 bases identical to TRBD1. From germline, CDR1 is MDHEN and CDR2 SYDVKM. The V segment lost 3 bases and the J segment 5 bases; nucleotides outside the gene matches: 3. The CDR3 totals 14 residues. CDR3 protein: CASSLGGQGDEQYF. CDR3 coding DNA: TGTGCCAGCAGTTTGGGGGGACAGGGGGACGAGCAGTACTTC.

Turning to this clonotype: Being one base from a much bigger clone, this may be a read error. The genes are TRBV2 and TRBJ2-1; 9 nucleotides align to TRBD2. The CDR3 is made up of 15 amino acids. From germline, CDR1 is SNHLY and CDR2 FYNNEI. The CDR3 nucleotides are TGTGCCACCAGTCGGGATAGCGGGGGCTACAATGAGCAGTTCTTC. It specifies CATSRDSGGYNEQFF.

The chain links TRBV12-5 to TRBJ2-1, with 9 bases that match TRBD1. Germline CDR1 LGHNT, CDR2 FRNRAP. J was trimmed by 3 bases and V by 7 bases; bases with no gene match: 4. CDR3 length: 14 residues. CDR3 residues: CASVPGQGYNEQFF. The CDR3 region has the DNA TGTGCTAGTGTCCCGGGACAGGGCTACAATGAGCAGTTCTTC.

In its sample, this clonotype was seen many times. The chain recombines TRBV5-1 with TRBJ2-1; the D gene is possibly TRBD2 (6 bases). The CDR3 runs 18 residues. V was trimmed by 4 bases and J by 5 bases, leaving 25 bases between them. Per germline, CDR1 SGHRS and CDR2 YFSETQ. CDR3: CASSTTPRGGGSDNEQFF. DNA for the CDR3: TGCGCCAGCAGCACAACTCCGCGGGGCGGAGGTTCGGACAATGAGCAGTTCTTC. The full variable domain, in which reference TRBV5-1 and TRBJ2-1 provide the parts outside the CDR3, is KAGVTQTPRYLIKTRGQQVTLSCSPISGHRSVSWYQQTPGQGLQFLFEYFSETQRNKGNFPGRFSGRQFSNSRSEMNVSTLELGDSALYLCASSTTPRGGGSDNEQFFGPGTRLTVL.

This clonotype occurred once. The chain combines TRBV28 with TRBJ1-6; 7 bases match TRBD1. Germline V CDR1 and CDR2: MDHEN, SYDVKM. The CDR3 runs to 14 residues. Trimming removed 4 bases from V and 8 bases from J; junction bases left unmatched: 5. The CDR3 DNA reads as TGTGCCAGCAGTTCCGGGACAGCTGATTCACCCCTCCACTTT. Protein: CASSSGTADSPLHF.

This clonotype was detected only a few times. The chain carries TRBV5-1 and TRBJ1-2; possible D gene TRBD1, 5 bases. The germline CDR1 and CDR2 sequences are SGHRS and YFSETQ. V lost 2 bases and J 11 bases, leaving 16 bases between the germline ends. This CDR3 is built from 13 residues. The CDR3 nucleotides are TGCGCCAGCAGCTTTCTCGGACAAGAGCATTACACCTTC. It specifies CASSFLGQEHYTF.

V gene TRBV7-2 combines with J gene TRBJ2-3; TRBD2 matches 9 bases. CDR1 SGHTA and CDR2 FQGNSA come from the germline V gene. The J segment lost 4 bases and the V segment lost 5 bases, leaving 7 bases of the junction unmatched. The CDR3 totals 15 residues. The CDR3 bases are TGTGCCAGCAGCCGCCAGGGACTAGCTCCAGATACGCAGTATTTT. As protein: CASSRQGLAPDTQYF.

This clonotype was observed at least ten times. The rearrangement uses TRBV10-3 and TRBJ2-5; no clear D. Germline loops: CDR1 ENHRY, CDR2 SYGVKD. The CDR3 runs 15 residues. Trimming removed 0 bases at V and 5 bases at J, with 13 bases between. CDR3 amino acids: CAISESVKNGETQYF. DNA of the CDR3: TGTGCCATCAGTGAGTCCGTAAAAAATGGGGAGACCCAGTACTTC.

This clonotype was recorded at least ten times. This sequence joins TRBV7-9 and TRBJ1-2; 9 bases match TRBD1. Looked up from germline, CDR1 is SEHNR and CDR2 is FQNEAQ (reference sequence). With V trimmed by 5 bases and J by 6 bases, 10 bases remained unmatched. The CDR3 spans 15 residues. This chain's CDR3 is CASSNHWTGEDGYTF. The CDR3 coding sequence is TGTGCCAGCAGCAACCATTGGACAGGGGAGGATGGCTACACCTTC.

This clonotype was seen ten or more times. This chain joins TRBV6-5 and TRBJ2-5; tentative D call: TRBD1 (6 bases). Per germline, CDR1 MNHEY and CDR2 SVGAGI. The CDR3 totals 13 residues. V was trimmed by 5 bases and J by 5 bases, leaving 12 bases between them. CDR3: CASSRRGRETQYF. CDR3 bases: TGTGCCAGCAGTCGCAGGGGTCGGGAGACCCAGTACTTC.

This clonotype was counted many times. The chain combines TRBV3-1 with TRBJ2-1; 9 nucleotides align to TRBD2. V dropped 4 bases and J dropped 4; count of bases not matched to a gene: 2. Germline CDR1 LGHDT, CDR2 YNNKEL (reference sequence). The CDR3 covers 14 residues. CDR3 residues: CASSPLAGYNEQFF. The CDR3 DNA sequence: TGTGCCAGCAGCCCCCTAGCGGGGTACAATGAGCAGTTCTTC.

This clonotype was seen at least ten times. The CDR3, as DNA: TGTGCCAGCAGCCCCAGGGAGGGGGAGCAGTACTTC. This encodes CASSPREGEQYF. The rearrangement links TRBV7-6 to TRBJ2-7; 7 bases fit TRBD2. The CDR3 totals 12 residues. Germline V gene data show CDR1 as SGHVS and CDR2 as FNYEAQ. The trim removed 5 bases at V and 7 bases at J, leaving 5 bases unmatched. The variable domain in full, with the rest retrieved from reference TRBV7-6 and TRBJ2-7, is GAGVSQSPRYKVTKRGQDVALRCDPISGHVSLYWYRQALGQGPEFLTYFNYEAQQDKSGLPNDRFSAERPEGSISTLTIQRTEQRDSAMYRCASSPREGEQYFGPGTRLTVT.

Many counts were recorded for this clonotype. The chain combines TRBV29-1 with TRBJ2-1; tentatively, D is TRBD1 (6 bases). Germline V gene sequence: CDR1 SQVTM, CDR2 ANQGSEA. The V end lost 6 bases, the J end lost 2 bases, and 14 bases lay between the germline ends. The CDR3 loop spans 14 amino acids. CDR3 sequence reads: CSVELGATYNEQFF. CDR3 nucleotide sequence: TGCAGCGTGGAATTGGGGGCGACCTACAATGAGCAGTTCTTC.

CDR3 nucleotides: TGTGCCAGCAGTAGCGGGGCGATCCAAGAGACCCAGTACTTC. Encoded protein: CASSSGAIQETQYF. This chain joins TRBV27 and TRBJ2-5, with TRBD2 matching 7 bases. Germline CDR1 reads MNHEY; CDR2 reads SMNVEV (reference sequence). With V trimmed by 5 bases and J by 1 base, 4 bases remained unmatched. There are 14 residues in the CDR3.

The rearrangement joins TRBV4-1 to TRBJ1-6; no reliable D call. Germline loops: CDR1 MGHRA, CDR2 YSYEKL. CDR3 length: 14 amino acids. V shed 1 base and J shed 7 bases, with 8 bases lying between them. The CDR3 region has the DNA TGCGCCAGCAGCCAAGCTTTCGGAAATTCACCCCTCCACTTT. Amino acids: CASSQAFGNSPLHF.

This clonotype occurred a few times. This chain uses TRBV7-9 with TRBJ2-3, with 10 bases aligning to TRBD2. The CDR3 contains 14 residues. Looked up from germline, CDR1 is SEHNR and CDR2 is FQNEAQ (reference sequence). This CDR3 reads CVEEDLAGDPTQYF. In DNA form, the CDR3 reads TGTGTCGAAGAAGATCTAGCGGGGGATCCTACGCAGTATTTT.

This clonotype was seen many times. The rearrangement links TRBV7-2 to TRBJ1-5; D perhaps matches TRBD1 (5 bases). Trimming shortened V by 3 bases and J by 5 bases, and 17 bases separated the two germline ends. The CDR3 runs to 16 residues. The germline CDR1 and CDR2 sequences are SGHTA and FQGNSA. The CDR3 reads CASSFWKLGPHQPQHF. The CDR3, as DNA: TGTGCCAGCAGCTTTTGGAAATTGGGGCCACATCAGCCCCAGCATTTT.

In this sample, this clonotype turned up a few times. The V gene is TRBV19, the J gene TRBJ1-3; D is unclear. The length of the CDR3 is 14 residues. The V end was cut by 6 bases, the J end by 0 bases, with 9 bases between. CDR1 is LNHDA and CDR2 is SQIVND in the germline V gene (reference sequence). CDR3 sequence (DNA): TGTGCCAGTAGCCGAGATGTCTCTGGAAACACCATATATTTT. It encodes CASSRDVSGNTIYF.

This clonotype was counted at least ten times. The J gene is TRBJ2-4, the V gene TRBV5-5; D is tentatively TRBD1 or TRBD2 (5 bases each). The germline V gene has CDR1 SGHKS and CDR2 YYEKEE (reference sequence). The CDR3 loop spans 16 amino acids. Trimming stripped 4 bases from V and 0 bases from J, with 14 bases between. CDR3 protein: CASSLRADIAKNIQYF. CDR3 bases: TGTGCCAGCAGCCTGAGGGCGGACATAGCCAAAAACATTCAGTACTTC.

This clonotype was found many times. V is TRBV29-1 and J is TRBJ2-7; D is ambiguous. Germline V gives CDR1 SQVTM, CDR2 ANQGSEA. The CDR3 runs to 11 residues. V was shortened by 4 bases and J by 5 bases, with 9 bases between the two germline ends. The CDR3 spells CSVVSGDEQYF. Here the CDR3 DNA reads TGCAGCGTTGTGAGTGGGGACGAGCAGTACTTC.